The 5 T cell receptor beta chains presented below share a single source sample, sequenced in a study of cytomegalovirus exposure and HLA in healthy donors. The PCR employed 60 Vbeta primers together with 13 Jbeta primers. Profiled with immunoSEQ multiplex PCR; TCRdb holds only in-frame clones, not every one. The sample lists approximately 190,000 clones, 80% occurring once. Specimen: PBMCs. The receptors originated from a man aged 35 to 55 in good health and CMV-seropositive.

This clone was seen a few times. The rearrangement uses TRBV4-3 and TRBJ2-7; 8 bases line up with TRBD1. Germline V gene lookup returns CDR1 LGHNA and CDR2 YSLEER. The CDR3 contains 14 residues. V dropped 0 bases and J dropped 3; count of bases not matched to a gene: 1. In DNA form, the CDR3 reads TGCGCCAGCAGCCAAGACAGGGGGCTCTACGAGCAGTACTTC. Translating gives CASSQDRGLYEQYF.

The chain uses TRBV11-2 and TRBJ2-7; D might be TRBD2 (6 bases). V was trimmed by 2 bases and J by 9 bases, leaving 17 bases between them. The CDR3 covers 14 residues. Per germline, CDR1 SGHAT and CDR2 FQNNGV. CDR3 sequence: CASSLFPGGAGQYF. CDR3 coding DNA: TGTGCCAGCAGCTTATTCCCAGGAGGGGCCGGGCAGTACTTC. Combining the CDR3 with reference TRBV11-2 and TRBJ2-7 gives the whole variable domain EAGVAQSPRYKIIEKRQSVAFWCNPISGHATLYWYQQILGQGPKLLIQFQNNGVVDDSQLPKDRFSAERLKGVDSTLKIQPAKLEDSAVYLCASSLFPGGAGQYFGPGTRLTVT.

The chain carries TRBV13 and TRBJ2-7; 9 nucleotides agree with TRBD2. V lost 1 base to trimming and J lost 3 bases; unmatched junction nucleotides: 7. The CDR3 has 16 residues. Germline V gene lookup returns CDR1 PRHDT and CDR2 FYEKMQ (reference sequence). The DNA for the CDR3 is TGTGCCAGCAGCTTAGTGGGCGGGGGGGATCGCTACGAGCAGTACTTC. This codes for CASSLVGGGDRYEQYF.

The gene calls are TRBV9 and TRBJ1-1; weak D call: TRBD1 (5 bases). The germline V gene has CDR1 SGDLS and CDR2 YYNGEE. Deletions cut 0 bases from V and 11 bases from J, with 17 bases between. The CDR3 is made up of 14 amino acids. CDR3: CASSVGGEESGAFF. In DNA, the CDR3 is TGTGCCAGCAGCGTAGGGGGGGAGGAGTCTGGGGCTTTCTTT.

The rearrangement joins TRBV9 to TRBJ1-6, with D possibly being TRBD1 (5 bases). With 1 base removed from V and 5 bases from J, the gap between germline ends came to 10 bases. Germline CDR1 is SGDLS and CDR2 is YYNGEE. The CDR3 is made up of 15 amino acids. The CDR3 is CASSVLAGNNSPLHF. CDR3 nucleotides: TGTGCCAGCAGCGTATTGGCAGGGAATAATTCACCCCTCCACTTT.